Following are 27 T cell receptor beta chains from one sample sequenced in a study of blood T cell repertoires in COVID-19. Method: immunoSEQ multiplex PCR; TCRdb's copy keeps in-frame clones and lacks some. Of about 80,000 clones listed, around 76% were seen once; the top ten hold 15% to 20%. Source material: peripheral blood. The receptors stem from a human donor in a cohort sampled during active COVID-19.

The gene calls are TRBV6-4 and TRBJ2-3, with D perhaps matching TRBD1 (5 bases). The CDR3 totals 15 residues. The V end lost 2 bases, the J end lost 2 bases, and 11 bases lay between the germline ends. Germline V gene sequence: CDR1 MRHNA, CDR2 SNTAGT. DNA for the CDR3: TGTGCCAGCAGTGACGGGGCCTCCGCCACAGATACGCAGTATTTT. Amino acid sequence: CASSDGASATDTQYF.

J is TRBJ2-1 and V is TRBV5-1, with 8 bases fitting TRBD1. Germline lookup yields CDR1 SGHRS and CDR2 YFSETQ. The J segment lost 7 bases and the V segment lost 4 bases, leaving 1 base of the junction unmatched. This CDR3 is built from 12 residues. In nucleotides, the CDR3 is TGCGCCAGCAGCCGACAGGGGAATGAGCAGTTCTTC. Translated, it gives CASSRQGNEQFF.

V usage is TRBV3-1 (or the pseudogene TRBV3-2) and J usage is TRBJ2-3, with a possible D match to TRBD1 (5 bases). CDR1 and CDR2 from the germline V gene are LGHDT and YNNKEL (reference sequence). This CDR3 region has 16 residues. Between the trimmed V and J ends, which lost 1 base and 3 bases, there was a span of 14 bases. The CDR3 region is CASSQGLLGPTDTQYF. The CDR3 DNA sequence: TGTGCCAGCAGCCAAGGCCTTCTGGGGCCGACAGATACGCAGTATTTT.

This clone was seen at least ten times. The chain carries TRBV2 and TRBJ2-7; D unresolved. This CDR3 region has 16 residues. The germline V gene has CDR1 SNHLY and CDR2 FYNNEI. V lost 3 bases and J lost 3, with 18 bases in between. CDR3 sequence reads: CASSEGVSAFIYEQYF. DNA for the CDR3: TGTGCCAGCAGTGAGGGCGTTTCTGCTTTCATCTACGAGCAGTACTTC.

This clone was seen a single time. The J gene is TRBJ2-1, the V gene TRBV29-1; D perhaps matches TRBD1 (5 bases). The CDR3 spans 13 residues. The ends were cut back, 6 bases at V and 6 bases at J, with 15 bases in the middle. The germline gives CDR1 SQVTM, CDR2 ANQGSEA. The CDR3 nucleotides are TGCAGCGTCTCTACCGACAGATCCAATGAGCAGTTCTTC. Encoded protein: CSVSTDRSNEQFF.

The chain joins TRBV7-8 to TRBJ1-2; 7 positions agree with TRBD1. This CDR3 comprises 15 residues. V lost 3 bases and J lost 6; bases outside the gene matches: 10. Looked up from germline, CDR1 is SGHVS and CDR2 is FQNEAQ. The CDR3: CASSFGDSRSDGYTF. The CDR3 nucleotides are TGTGCCAGCAGCTTCGGGGACAGTAGGTCCGATGGCTACACCTTC.

This sequence joins TRBV19 and TRBJ1-5; D is possibly TRBD1 (6 bases). The length of the CDR3 is 16 residues. CDR1 and CDR2 from the germline V gene are LNHDA and SQIVND (reference sequence). Between the trimmed V and J ends, which lost 3 bases and 2 bases, there was a span of 14 bases. This chain's CDR3 is CASSIMGAPGNQPQHF. CDR3 in DNA: TGTGCCAGTAGTATTATGGGGGCCCCGGGCAATCAGCCCCAGCATTTT.

This clone came up once. The J gene is TRBJ2-1, the V gene TRBV4-3; TRBD1 agrees at 8 bases. The CDR3 has 15 amino acids. From germline, CDR1 is LGHNA and CDR2 YSLEER. Losses at the gene ends were 1 base for V and 4 bases for J; bases not matched to a gene: 3. The CDR3 sequence is CASSQVGQVYNEQFF. The CDR3 DNA reads TGCGCCAGCAGCCAAGTGGGACAGGTATACAATGAGCAGTTCTTC.

This clone was detected many times. The genes are TRBV29-1 and TRBJ1-2; 8 nucleotides line up with TRBD1. The V gene's germline CDR1 is SQVTM and CDR2 ANQGSEA. This CDR3 comprises 12 residues. V was pared by 5 bases and J by 7 bases, with 6 bases of the junction left unmatched. CDR3 DNA: TGCAGCGTTAGACAGGGGAACGGTGGCTACACCTTC. Residues: CSVRQGNGGYTF.

The chain links TRBV11-2 to TRBJ2-5; D unclear. CDR3 size: 14 residues. V lost 2 bases to trimming and J lost 5 bases, with 12 bases between them. Per the germline V gene, CDR1 is SGHAT and CDR2 is FQNNGV. The CDR3 here is CASSLSLSRETQYF. The CDR3, as DNA: TGTGCCAGCAGCTTATCGCTTAGCCGCGAGACCCAGTACTTC.

The chain joins TRBV5-6 to TRBJ1-5; D call uncertain. V lost 2 bases and J lost 5, with 5 bases in between. From germline, CDR1 is SGHDT and CDR2 YYEEEE. CDR3 size: 12 residues. The CDR3 nucleotides are TGTGCCAGCAGCTTTTCCGATCAGCCCCAGCATTTT. Amino acids: CASSFSDQPQHF.

The rearrangement joins TRBV7-8 to TRBJ1-6; 9 bases match TRBD1. Germline V gives CDR1 SGHVS, CDR2 FQNEAQ. CDR3 length equals 21 residues. Unmatched junction bases numbered 25, after V lost 5 bases and J lost 8 bases. The CDR3 loop is CASSHTTRTGELFDLDSPLHF. CDR3 coding DNA: TGTGCCAGCAGCCATACAACTCGGACAGGGGAACTGTTTGACTTGGATTCACCCCTCCACTTT.

V is TRBV3-1 (or the pseudogene TRBV3-2) and J is TRBJ1-6; TRBD1 might be the D (5 bases). V gave up 4 bases and J gave up 16 bases, with 14 bases separating them. The CDR3 is made up of 12 amino acids. Germline V lookup: CDR1 LGHDT, CDR2 YNNKEL (reference sequence). This CDR3 reads CASSPLDSQLHF. For the CDR3, the DNA is TGTGCCAGCAGCCCGCTCGACAGCCAACTCCACTTT.

The gene calls are TRBV7-9 and TRBJ2-1, with D possibly TRBD2 on 6 matching bases. The CDR3 is 17 residues long. Germline V lookup: CDR1 SEHNR, CDR2 FQNEAQ (reference sequence). V lost 6 bases and J lost 3, with 21 bases in between. The CDR3 protein is CASSDVLGLLDYNEQFF. DNA of the CDR3: TGTGCCAGCAGTGATGTGTTGGGACTTCTCGACTACAATGAGCAGTTCTTC.

The rearrangement uses TRBV11-2 and TRBJ1-2, with 7 bases that match TRBD1. The CDR3 has 16 residues. The germline V gene encodes CDR1 SGHAT and CDR2 FQNNGV. J lost 3 bases, V lost 4 bases, and 11 bases had no gene match. The CDR3 sequence is CASSSYRDSLDYGYTF. The DNA of the CDR3 is TGTGCCAGCAGCTCGTACCGGGACAGTCTGGACTATGGCTACACCTTC.

The gene calls are TRBV6-1 and TRBJ2-5; a possible D gene is TRBD2 (6 bases). V lost 0 bases and J lost 5, with 10 bases in between. Germline V lookup: CDR1 MNHNS, CDR2 SASEGT. This CDR3 has 14 amino acids. The DNA of the CDR3 is TGTGCCAGCAGTGAAGCGCGGGGACGGGAGACCCAGTACTTC. Its protein is CASSEARGRETQYF.

V usage is TRBV11-2 and J usage is TRBJ2-7, with TRBD2 as a possible D gene (5 bases). This CDR3 region has 13 residues. The germline gives CDR1 SGHAT, CDR2 FQNNGV. V was clipped by 5 bases and J by 3 bases, with 11 bases between them. The CDR3 coding sequence is TGTGCCAGCAGCCGGGGAGTAGTCTACGAGCAGTACTTC. Its protein is CASSRGVVYEQYF.

V gene TRBV5-4 combines with J gene TRBJ1-2; TRBD1 agrees at 8 bases. The trim removed 3 bases at V and 7 bases at J, leaving 5 bases unmatched. The germline V gene has CDR1 SGHNT and CDR2 YYREEE (reference sequence). This CDR3 comprises 13 residues. CDR3 residues: CASSWAGGGGYTF. In DNA, the CDR3 is TGTGCCAGCAGCTGGGCAGGGGGCGGTGGCTACACCTTC.

The rearrangement uses TRBV6-5 and TRBJ1-2; a weak D match, TRBD1 (5 bases). The V gene's germline CDR1 is MNHEY and CDR2 SVGAGI. The V and J ends lost 6 bases and 3 bases respectively, with 14 bases between them. The CDR3 is made up of 14 amino acids. The CDR3 nucleotides read TGTGCCAGCAGAGTAACGGGAGGGGACTATGGCTACACCTTC. Amino acids: CASRVTGGDYGYTF.

The V gene is TRBV14, the J gene TRBJ1-1, with 7 bases lining up with TRBD1. Germline assignment: CDR1 SGHDN and CDR2 FVKESK. V was clipped by 4 bases and J by 0 bases; unmatched bases: 8. The CDR3 totals 16 residues. CDR3 region: CASSPTLGQVNTEAFF. DNA for the CDR3: TGTGCCAGCAGCCCCACCCTTGGACAGGTGAACACTGAAGCTTTCTTT.

The rearrangement links TRBV30 to TRBJ1-4, with D possibly TRBD1 on 5 matching bases. Trimming pared 2 bases from V and 5 bases from J, leaving 9 bases between. This CDR3 region has 13 residues. Per the germline V gene, CDR1 is GTSNPN and CDR2 is SVGIG (reference sequence). The CDR3 nucleotides read TGTGCCTGGAGTCAGGGCAGCAATGAAAAACTGTTTTTT. Amino acids: CAWSQGSNEKLFF. The full variable domain, in which reference TRBV30 and TRBJ1-4 provide the parts outside the CDR3, is SQTIHQWPATLVQPVGSPLSLECTVEGTSNPNLYWYRQAAGRGLQLLFYSVGIGQISSEVPQNLSASRPQDRQFILSSKKLLLSDSGFYLCAWSQGSNEKLFFGSGTQLSVL.

This chain links TRBV7-6 with TRBJ2-7, with 11 bases identical to TRBD2. The CDR3 consists of 13 residues. V was clipped by 4 bases and J by 6 bases; unmatched bases: 2. CDR1 is SGHVS, CDR2 FNYEAQ, per germline. CDR3 in amino acids: CASSSGTSGEQYV. DNA of the CDR3: TGTGCCAGCAGCTCCGGGACTAGCGGCGAGCAGTACGTC.

The V call is TRBV21-1, the J call TRBJ2-5; the table gives TRBD2 as D, unverified against the DNA. TRBV21-1 is flagged as a pseudogene. The CDR3 spans 17 residues. DNA of the CDR3: TGTGCCAGCAGCAAACGGGCTAGCGGGAGAAGCCAAGAGACCCAGTACTTC. As protein: CASSKRASGRSQETQYF.

This clone appeared a single time. This rearrangement joins TRBV11-2 to TRBJ2-7, with D possibly matching TRBD2 (7 bases). Germline V gene lookup returns CDR1 SGHAT and CDR2 FQNNGV. The germline V and J ends were trimmed by 5 bases and 3 bases, with 29 bases remaining between them. There are 19 residues in the CDR3. CDR3 DNA sequence: TGTGCCAGCAGCACACCGTCGACCTGGGACACCGGGGGGCTCTACGAGCAGTACTTC. It is translated as CASSTPSTWDTGGLYEQYF.

The rearrangement uses TRBV27 and TRBJ1-2, with 11 bases that match TRBD1. V shed 5 bases and J 8 bases; nucleotides not matched to a gene: 4. Germline V gene data show CDR1 as MNHEY and CDR2 as SMNVEV (reference sequence). The CDR3 has 13 amino acids. The CDR3 region has the DNA TGTGCCAGCAGTGTTAGGACAGGGGGCGGCTACACCTTC. Translated: CASSVRTGGGYTF.

This clone was detected a few times. This sequence joins TRBV4-1 and TRBJ2-7, with 9 bases that match TRBD1. The V gene end was trimmed by 1 base and the J gene end by 7 bases; junction bases not matched to a gene: 11. The germline CDR1 and CDR2 sequences are MGHRA and YSYEKL. This CDR3 is built from 16 residues. CDR3 sequence (DNA): TGCGCCAGCAGCCAAGTGGGGACAGGGTATCCTAGTGAGCAGTACTTC. Amino acids: CASSQVGTGYPSEQYF.

The rearrangement uses TRBV5-1 and TRBJ1-5; 9 nucleotides match TRBD1. Germline CDR1 is SGHRS and CDR2 is YFSETQ. Trimming at V came to 1 base and at J to 7 bases, leaving 6 bases not matched to a gene. The CDR3 sequence is 15 residues long. The CDR3 sequence: CASSLTGGAWQPQHF. CDR3 nucleotides: TGCGCCAGCAGCTTGACAGGGGGCGCGTGGCAGCCCCAGCATTTT.